This TCR beta chain was sequenced for a study of CD4 T cells in relation to SARS-CoV-2 and coronaviruses. For the study at large: After less than eleven days of antigen culture, PBMC TCR beta CDR3s were sequenced.

Study observations and caveats: The cross-reactivity analysis covered only spike protein, not other viral proteins.

Before the COVID-19 pandemic, during about 2011-2019, CD4+ T cells were taken from unexposed donors. CD4+ T cells were isolated from the cells after 10 days of culture. Cells permitting, SARS-CoV-2 S/N and four cold-coronavirus spikes were tested on unexposed-donor CD4+ T cells. On days 3 and 7, cultures got half fresh IL-2 medium. This clone was seen once. Its specificity is unknown. The V end lost 4 bases, the J end lost 4 bases, and 18 bases lay between the germline ends. From germline, CDR1 is SGHRS and CDR2 YFSETQ. The CDR3 extends over 16 amino acids. TCRdb's table, derived via immunoSEQ multiplex PCR, lists solely in-frame clones and lacks some. The profile shows around 26,000 clones, about 79% of them singletons.

The V call is TRBV5-1, the J call TRBJ1-3; D possibly corresponds to TRBD1 (6 bases). The clonotype comes from a human donor in good health. The source material was CD4+ T cells from PBMCs, cultured in vitro. CDR3 region: CASSPGAGSAGNTIYF. DNA of the CDR3: TGCGCCAGCAGCCCAGGGGCGGGTTCGGCGGGAAACACCATATATTTT.